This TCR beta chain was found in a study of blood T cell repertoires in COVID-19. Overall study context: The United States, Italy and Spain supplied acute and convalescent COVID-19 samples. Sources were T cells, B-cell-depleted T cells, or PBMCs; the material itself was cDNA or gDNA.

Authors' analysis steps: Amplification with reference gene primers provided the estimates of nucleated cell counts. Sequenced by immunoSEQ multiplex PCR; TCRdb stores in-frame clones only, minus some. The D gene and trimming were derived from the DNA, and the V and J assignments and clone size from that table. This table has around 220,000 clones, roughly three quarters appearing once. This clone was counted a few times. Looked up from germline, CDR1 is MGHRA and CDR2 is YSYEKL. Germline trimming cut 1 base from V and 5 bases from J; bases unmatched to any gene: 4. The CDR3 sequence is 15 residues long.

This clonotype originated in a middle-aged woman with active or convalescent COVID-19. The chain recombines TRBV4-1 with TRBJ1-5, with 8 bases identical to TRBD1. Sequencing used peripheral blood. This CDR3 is CASSQGTGTHQPQHF. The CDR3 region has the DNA TGCGCCAGCAGCCAAGGGACAGGGACTCATCAGCCCCAGCATTTT.